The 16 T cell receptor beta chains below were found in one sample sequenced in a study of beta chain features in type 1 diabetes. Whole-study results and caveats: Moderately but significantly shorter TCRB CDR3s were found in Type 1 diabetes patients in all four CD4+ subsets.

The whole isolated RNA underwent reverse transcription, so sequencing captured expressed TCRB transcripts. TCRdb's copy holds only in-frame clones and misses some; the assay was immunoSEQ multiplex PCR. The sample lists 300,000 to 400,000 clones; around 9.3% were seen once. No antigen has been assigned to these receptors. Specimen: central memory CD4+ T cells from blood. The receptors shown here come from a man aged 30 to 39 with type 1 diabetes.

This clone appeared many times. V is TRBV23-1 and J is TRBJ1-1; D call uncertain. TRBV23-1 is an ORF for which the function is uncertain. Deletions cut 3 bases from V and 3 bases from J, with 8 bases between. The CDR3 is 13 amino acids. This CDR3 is CASSHWRDTEAFF. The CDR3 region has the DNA TGCGCCAGCAGTCATTGGCGGGACACTGAAGCTTTCTTT.

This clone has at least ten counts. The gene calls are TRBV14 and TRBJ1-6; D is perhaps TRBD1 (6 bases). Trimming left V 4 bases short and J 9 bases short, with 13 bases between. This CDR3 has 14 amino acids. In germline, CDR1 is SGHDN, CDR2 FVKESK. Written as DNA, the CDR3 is TGTGCCAGCAGCCCCGGCACAGGGACTTCACCCCTCCACTTT. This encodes CASSPGTGTSPLHF.

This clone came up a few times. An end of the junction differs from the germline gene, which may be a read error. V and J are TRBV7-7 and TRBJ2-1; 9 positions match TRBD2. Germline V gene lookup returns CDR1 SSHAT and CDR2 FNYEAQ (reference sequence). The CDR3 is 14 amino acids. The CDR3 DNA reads TGTGCTAGCAGCCAGAGCGGGGGGCTGAATGAGCAGTTCTTC. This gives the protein CASSQSGGLNEQFF.

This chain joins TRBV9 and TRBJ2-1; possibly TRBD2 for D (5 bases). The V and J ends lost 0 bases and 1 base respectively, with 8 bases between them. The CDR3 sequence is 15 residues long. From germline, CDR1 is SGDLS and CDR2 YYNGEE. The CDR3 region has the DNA TGTGCCAGCAGCGTAGAGTGGGAGTCCTACAATGAGCAGTTCTTC. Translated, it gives CASSVEWESYNEQFF.

Here the CDR3 DNA reads TGTGCCAGCAGCGGAAGGGGGCGCGAGCAGTACTTC. Translated, it gives CASSGRGREQYF. V and J are TRBV11-3 and TRBJ2-7; 7 bases line up with TRBD1. The ends lost 5 bases at V and 6 bases at J; junction bases unmatched: 4. From germline, CDR1 is SGHNT and CDR2 YENEEA. The CDR3 has 12 residues.

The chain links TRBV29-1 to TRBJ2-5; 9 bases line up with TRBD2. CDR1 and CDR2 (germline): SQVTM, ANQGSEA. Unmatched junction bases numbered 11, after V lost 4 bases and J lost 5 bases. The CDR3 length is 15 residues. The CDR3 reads CSVGLAGRLPETQYF. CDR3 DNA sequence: TGCAGCGTTGGTCTAGCGGGGCGACTTCCGGAGACCCAGTACTTC.

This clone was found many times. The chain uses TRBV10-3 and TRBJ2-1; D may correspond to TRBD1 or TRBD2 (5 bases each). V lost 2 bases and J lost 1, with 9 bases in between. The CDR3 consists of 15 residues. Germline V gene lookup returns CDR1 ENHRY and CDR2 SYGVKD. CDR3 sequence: CAISEGGRSYNEQFF. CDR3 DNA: TGTGCCATCAGTGAGGGGGGTCGGTCCTACAATGAGCAGTTCTTC.

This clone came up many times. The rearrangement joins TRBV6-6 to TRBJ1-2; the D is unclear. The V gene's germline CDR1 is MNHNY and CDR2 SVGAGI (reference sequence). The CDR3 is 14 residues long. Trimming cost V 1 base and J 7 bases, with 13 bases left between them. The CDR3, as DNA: TGTGCCAGCAGTTACTTCGACCTGGACCGTGGCTACACCTTC. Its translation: CASSYFDLDRGYTF.

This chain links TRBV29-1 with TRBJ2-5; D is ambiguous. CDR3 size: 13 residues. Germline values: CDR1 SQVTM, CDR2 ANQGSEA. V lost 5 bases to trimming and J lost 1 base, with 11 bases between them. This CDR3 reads CSVSLTGQETQYF. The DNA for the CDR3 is TGCAGCGTTTCGTTAACGGGCCAAGAGACCCAGTACTTC. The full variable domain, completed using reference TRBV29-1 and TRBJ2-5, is SAVISQKPSRDICQRGTSLTIQCQVDSQVTMMFWYRQQPGQSLTLIATANQGSEATYESGFVIDKFPISRPNLTFSTLTVSNMSPEDSSIYLCSVSLTGQETQYFGPGTRLLVL.

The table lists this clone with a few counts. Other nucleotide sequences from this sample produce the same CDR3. In DNA, the CDR3 is TGTGCCATCAGTGAGTCGAGAGGGGCGGGAGATACGCAGTATTTT. It codes for CAISESRGAGDTQYF. The J gene is TRBJ2-3, the V gene TRBV10-3; D may correspond to TRBD1 or TRBD2 (5 bases each). The CDR3 totals 15 residues. V was shortened by 0 bases and J by 5 bases, with 12 bases between the two germline ends. Germline lookup yields CDR1 ENHRY and CDR2 SYGVKD.

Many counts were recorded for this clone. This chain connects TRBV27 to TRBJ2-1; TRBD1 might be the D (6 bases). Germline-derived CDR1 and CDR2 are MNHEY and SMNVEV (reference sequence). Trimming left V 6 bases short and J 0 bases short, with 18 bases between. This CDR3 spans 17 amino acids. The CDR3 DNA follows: TGTGCCAGCAGGGCAGGGGTTGGGCTAACCTCCTACAATGAGCAGTTCTTC. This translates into CASRAGVGLTSYNEQFF.

CDR3 DNA: TGTGCCAGCAGCGGTAGCGGGACACCCCTGCAAGAGACCCAGTACTTC. This sequence encodes CASSGSGTPLQETQYF. The V call is TRBV25-1, the J call TRBJ2-5, with TRBD2 matching over 8 bases. CDR1 MGHDK and CDR2 SYGVNS come from the germline V gene. J gave up 2 bases and V 6 bases, and 11 bases lay outside the gene matches. The CDR3 runs 16 residues.

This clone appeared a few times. The CDR3 region is CASSQGLAGPYEQYF. The CDR3 region has the DNA TGTGCCAGCAGTCAGGGACTAGCGGGGCCCTACGAGCAGTACTTC. The chain is built from TRBV2 and TRBJ2-7, with 13 bases aligning to TRBD2. Germline values: CDR1 SNHLY, CDR2 FYNNEI. The V gene end was trimmed by 5 bases and the J gene end by 2 bases; junction bases not matched to a gene: 3. This CDR3 has 15 residues.

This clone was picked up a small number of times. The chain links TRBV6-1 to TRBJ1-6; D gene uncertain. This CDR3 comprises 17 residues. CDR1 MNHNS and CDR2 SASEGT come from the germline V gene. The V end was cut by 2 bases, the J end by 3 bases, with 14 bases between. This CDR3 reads CASSEFAGGDYNSPLHF. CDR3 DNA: TGTGCCAGCAGTGAATTTGCAGGTGGTGACTATAATTCACCCCTCCACTTT.

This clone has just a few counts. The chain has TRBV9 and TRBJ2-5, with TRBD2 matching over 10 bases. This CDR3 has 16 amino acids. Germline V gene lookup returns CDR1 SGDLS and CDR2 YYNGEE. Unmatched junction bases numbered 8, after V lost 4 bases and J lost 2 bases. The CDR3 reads CASSLGPSGGQETQYF. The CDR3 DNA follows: TGTGCCAGCAGCTTAGGTCCTAGCGGGGGTCAAGAGACCCAGTACTTC.

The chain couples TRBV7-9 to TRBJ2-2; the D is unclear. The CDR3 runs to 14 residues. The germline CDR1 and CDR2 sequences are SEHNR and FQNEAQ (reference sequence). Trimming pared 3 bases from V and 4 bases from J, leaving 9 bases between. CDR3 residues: CASSLDASTGELFF. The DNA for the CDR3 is TGTGCCAGCAGCTTGGACGCTTCCACCGGGGAGCTGTTTTTT.